Shown below are 20 T cell receptor beta chains from a single sample sequenced in a study of tumor-infiltrating lymphocytes in oesophageal squamous cell carcinoma (dated by TCRdb to about 2016). To prepare the library, PCR was applied. The sequencing machine was an Illumina HiSeq 2000. In TCRdb, the public reads were trimmed at Q25 with fastp and aligned with MiXCR, with productive beta chains retained. Every CDR3 protein is listed once, alongside the most common genes and DNA of its rows. This sample lists 20,000 to 25,000 distinct CDR3 sequences; about 34% were detected once. The ten most abundant clones make up 9% to 13% of the sample. The sample comprised esophageal tumor tissue. The receptors originated from a male donor with esophageal squamous cell carcinoma.

The rearrangement joins TRBV30 to TRBJ1-4; D is ambiguous. Germline CDR1 and CDR2: GTSNPN and SVGIG (reference sequence). Trimming pared 1 base from V and 10 bases from J, leaving 13 bases between. The CDR3 length is 13 residues. In DNA, the CDR3 is TGTGCCTGGAGTGGACTTTCCGGTGGAAAACTGTTTTTT. This gives the protein CAWSGLSGGKLFF.

About this clonotype: It is unclear where the CDR3 begins or ends on the DNA, so no DNA is shown, and the CDR3 is as TCRdb lists it. The genes are TRBV7-3 and TRBJ2-6; the D call in the table, TRBD1, was not verified against the DNA. The CDR3 is 15 amino acids long, termini counted. CDR1 is SGHTA and CDR2 is FQGTGA in the germline V gene. The CDR3 here is CASSFKTGRRAVLRF.

The CDR3 sequence: CASSPSRAEGYTDTQYF. Here the CDR3 DNA reads TGTGCCAGCAGCCCGTCGCGGGCGGAGGGCTACACAGATACGCAGTATTTT. The chain recombines TRBV11-1 with TRBJ2-3; TRBD2 might be the D (6 bases). The CDR3 runs 17 residues. Germline V CDR1 and CDR2: SGHAT, FQDESV (reference sequence). Trimming took off 5 bases at V and 2 bases at J, with 20 bases between the two ends.

The sample holds many counts of this clonotype. The chain uses TRBV5-1 and TRBJ2-1; TRBD1 is a possible D gene (6 bases). This CDR3 is 14 amino acids long. CDR1 is SGHRS and CDR2 is YFSETQ in the germline V gene. The germline V and J ends were trimmed by 1 base and 7 bases, with 12 bases remaining between them. The CDR3 DNA is TGCGCCAGCAGCTTGTCCTATACAGGGAATGAGCAGTTCTTC. As protein: CASSLSYTGNEQFF.

This clonotype is judged medium-sized (0.01 to 0.1%). The genes are TRBV7-9 and TRBJ2-7; D might be TRBD2 (5 bases). The CDR3 sequence is 16 residues long. V was cut by 1 base and J by 5 bases, with 18 bases left in between. Germline CDR1 and CDR2: SEHNR and FQNEAQ (reference sequence). CDR3 bases: TGTGCCAGCAGCTTAGTGGGTGAGGGCATCTCTGACGAGCAGTACTTC. Amino acids: CASSLVGEGISDEQYF.

A word on this clonotype: A much larger clone differs from this one at a single base, so this may be a read error. The chain couples TRBV6-5 to TRBJ2-1; D is possibly TRBD1 (6 bases). The CDR3 extends over 14 amino acids. Germline CDR1 and CDR2: MNHEY and SVGAGI. Trimming removed 2 bases from V and 10 bases from J, with 15 bases in between. CDR3 region: CASSYDGTTYEQFF. The CDR3 bases are TGTGCCAGCAGTTACGACGGGACAACCTACGAGCAGTTCTTC.

With regard to this clonotype: A read error is possible here, since a much larger clone lies one base away. This rearrangement joins TRBV7-2 to TRBJ2-1; 7 positions match TRBD2. Germline CDR1 SGHTA, CDR2 FQGNSA. With V trimmed by 7 bases and J by 13 bases, 13 bases remained unmatched. CDR3 size: 13 residues. Here the CDR3 reads CASTFTGGETQFF. The CDR3 nucleotides read TGTGCCAGCACTTTTACGGGGGGAGAGACCCAGTTCTTC.

Turning to this clonotype: The CDR3 does not end in the conserved phenylalanine or tryptophan, so this is likely a read error. The DNA is omitted, as the CDR3 cannot be located on it reliably, and the CDR3 follows TCRdb's listing. This chain joins TRBV5-6 and TRBJ2-6; TRBD1, the table's D call, was not compared with the DNA. The CDR3 has 9 amino acids, counting both end residues. The germline CDR1 and CDR2 sequences are SGHDT and YYEEEE. The CDR3 is CASSLETGT.

Turning to this clonotype: Given the absence of the conserved phenylalanine or tryptophan at the CDR3 end, a read error is likely. Because the CDR3's place on the DNA is in doubt, the DNA is left out and the CDR3 is given as listed by TCRdb. The chain uses TRBV28 and TRBJ2-3; the table's D call, TRBD1, was not checked against the DNA. Germline V gene sequence: CDR1 MDHEN, CDR2 SYDVKM. The length of the CDR3 is 16 amino acids, counting both ends. This CDR3 reads CASKNRTGRYGYTFGP.

Written as DNA, the CDR3 is TGTGCCAGCAGCAAGGGCACAGATACGCAGTATTTT. Translating it yields CASSKGTDTQYF. The chain recombines TRBV11-1 with TRBJ2-3; D is uncertain. Deletions cut 5 bases from V and 1 base from J, with 4 bases between. The germline V gene has CDR1 SGHAT and CDR2 FQDESV (reference sequence). The CDR3 covers 12 residues.

This rearrangement joins TRBV6-8 to TRBJ2-4; D gene uncertain. The J call is doubtful: the DNA matches TRBJ2-5 better. Germline V lookup: CDR1 MNHGY, CDR2 SAAAGT. The CDR3 contains 11 residues. The CDR3 region is CASSYVETQYF. The CDR3 coding sequence is TGTGCCAGCAGTTACGTGGAGACCCAGTACTTC.

The V call is TRBV7-3, the J call TRBJ1-1; D possibly corresponds to TRBD1 (5 bases). Trimming left V 8 bases short and J 2 bases short, with 12 bases between. The CDR3 is made up of 13 amino acids. Germline CDR1 SGHTA, CDR2 FQGTGA. DNA for the CDR3: TGTGCCAGCCGGATCGACAGAAACACTGAAGCTTTCTTT. Translated: CASRIDRNTEAFF.

This rearrangement joins TRBV5-4 to TRBJ2-1; TRBD1 matches at 12 bases. CDR3 size: 13 residues. V shed 3 bases, J shed 15 bases, and the junction held 7 bases outside the gene matches. In germline, CDR1 is SGHNT, CDR2 YYREEE (reference sequence). The CDR3, as DNA: TGTGCCAGCAGCTCTCCTAGGGACAGGGGGCCGTTCTTC. The encoded protein is CASSSPRDRGPFF. The variable domain in full, completed from reference TRBV5-4 and TRBJ2-1, reads ETGVTQSPTHLIKTRGQQVTLRCSSQSGHNTVSWYQQALGQGPQFIFQYYREEENGRGNFPPRFSGLQFPNYSSELNVNALELDDSALYLCASSSPRDRGPFFGPGTRLTVL.

This clonotype has at least ten counts. The chain combines TRBV11-2 with TRBJ2-5; 10 bases match TRBD2. CDR1 and CDR2 (germline): SGHAT, FQNNGV. V lost 4 bases, J lost 5 bases, and 28 bases stayed unmatched. The CDR3 sequence is 22 residues long. CDR3 sequence: CASSYVAHDGDSGRPRRETQYF. The CDR3 bases are TGTGCCAGCAGCTATGTGGCCCACGACGGAGATAGCGGGAGGCCCAGGAGGGAGACCCAGTACTTC.

The V and J genes are TRBV6-8 and TRBJ2-3, with 14 bases matching TRBD2. The J call may not be correct, given that the DNA end is closer to TRBJ2-1. Germline V CDR1 and CDR2: MNHGY, SAAAGT. This CDR3 spans 18 amino acids. The CDR3 reads CASSYYGTSGGPYNEQFF. DNA for the CDR3: TGTGCCAGCAGTTACTACGGGACTAGCGGGGGCCCCTACAATGAGCAGTTCTTC.

The sample holds many counts of this clonotype. The missing conserved phenylalanine or tryptophan at the end of this CDR3 makes a read error likely. The limits of the CDR3 on the DNA are not certain, so only TCRdb's listed CDR3 is given. The genes are TRBV7-2 and TRBJ2-7; the table calls TRBD1, which could not be checked here. CDR1 and CDR2 from the germline V gene are SGHTA and FQGNSA. From its first to its last residue, the CDR3 has 18 amino acids. The CDR3 sequence is CASSLGGGQGYYGYTFGS.

Remarks on this clonotype: One end of the junction fails to match germline, which may point to a read error. The rearrangement uses TRBV6-1 and TRBJ1-6; a weak D match, TRBD1 (5 bases). The CDR3 is 15 residues long. Germline values: CDR1 MNHNS, CDR2 SASEGT. The CDR3 DNA follows: TGTGCCAGCAGTTACGCGCAGGGCAACTACTACGAGCAGCAATTT. It translates to CASSYAQGNYYEQQF.

As concerns this clonotype: A read error may account for a junction end that differs from germline. The V and J genes are TRBV6-1 and TRBJ2-7, with D possibly TRBD1 on 6 matching bases. This CDR3 is 15 amino acids long. CDR1 and CDR2 from the germline V gene are MNHNS and SASEGT. CDR3 bases: TGTGCCAGCAGTGAAGAAGGGACAAGCTCCTACGAGCAGTACTTT. Its translation: CASSEEGTSSYEQYF.

J is TRBJ2-5 and V is TRBV7-2; D could derive from TRBD1 or TRBD2 (5 bases each). The germline V gene has CDR1 SGHTA and CDR2 FQGNSA. V lost 5 bases and J 1 base, leaving 11 bases between the germline ends. The CDR3 is 14 amino acids. CDR3 region: CASSRPRGQETQYF. The CDR3 nucleotides read TGTGCCAGCAGCCGGCCGAGGGGCCAAGAGACCCAGTACTTC.

The gene calls are TRBV7-8 and TRBJ2-6, with D hard to call. The J call may be faulty, since TRBJ1-2 better matches the DNA end. CDR3 length: 13 residues. Germline values: CDR1 SGHVS, CDR2 FQNEAQ. This chain's CDR3 is CASSINRNYGYTF. CDR3 coding DNA: TGTGCCAGCAGCATCAATCGGAACTATGGCTACACCTTC.